The 6 T cell receptor beta chains given below trace back to one sample, sequenced in a study of breast tumors, draining lymph nodes, adjacent tissues (dated by TCRdb to the mid-2010s). To prepare the library, multiplex PCR was applied. Sequencing took place on an Illumina HiSeq 2000. TCRdb cleaned the public reads at Q25 with fastp, built clones with MiXCR and kept in-frame beta chains. Each CDR3 protein appears once, grouped with its most common genes and DNA. In all, the sample holds approximately 89,000 distinct CDR3 sequences, and approximately 30% of those were seen once. The ten biggest clones cover 8.1% of the sample. The lymph node samples were taken from the axillary draining lymph nodes of breast cancer patients. Sample: axillary lymph node tissue. The receptors shown here come from a female donor with breast cancer. Some clones in this sample may be carry-over from other donors' samples.

This clonotype came up many times. The CDR3 region is CASSYEYQETQYF. The CDR3 DNA is TGTGCCAGCAGCTATGAGTACCAAGAGACCCAGTACTTC. The chain employs TRBV7-9 and TRBJ2-5; D call uncertain. Germline-derived CDR1 and CDR2 are SEHNR and FQNEAQ (reference sequence). The CDR3 sequence is 13 residues long. V lost 4 bases and J 0 bases, leaving 6 bases between the germline ends.

This clonotype came up many times. The chain has TRBV12-3 or TRBV12-4 and TRBJ2-7, with TRBD2 as a possible D gene (6 bases). The V gene lost 5 bases and the J gene lost 5 bases, with 16 bases spanning the gap. This CDR3 is 14 amino acids long. CDR3 loop: CASSPPTRYHEQYF. The CDR3 nucleotides read TGTGCCAGCAGTCCCCCGACTAGATACCACGAGCAGTACTTC.

This clonotype was seen ten or more times. The chain is built from TRBV20-1 and TRBJ1-5; D is unresolved. The V end lost 6 bases, the J end lost 2 bases, and 14 bases lay between the germline ends. The germline V gene has CDR1 DFQATT and CDR2 SNEGSKA (reference sequence). The CDR3 runs 14 residues. CDR3 sequence: CSAFERGGNQPQHF. The CDR3 DNA follows: TGCAGTGCCTTCGAGCGAGGCGGCAATCAGCCCCAGCATTTT.

This clonotype was seen repeatedly, ten times or more. The rearrangement links TRBV28 to TRBJ2-7; D is unclear. Germline-derived CDR1 and CDR2 are MDHEN and SYDVKM. Trimming took 4 bases from V and 7 from J, leaving 5 bases between them. The CDR3 is 10 amino acids. The CDR3 region is CASSYREQYF. The CDR3 DNA is TGTGCCAGCAGTTATCGGGAGCAGTACTTC.

This clonotype was observed once. This may be a read error: a much more frequent sequence differs by one nucleotide. The genes are TRBV3-1 and TRBJ2-7, with D possibly TRBD1 on 6 matching bases. V dropped 3 bases and J dropped 4 bases, with 13 bases sitting between them. CDR1 and CDR2 (germline): LGHDT, YNNKEL (reference sequence). The CDR3 contains 14 residues. The CDR3 loop is CASSQTKGDYEQYF. The CDR3 coding sequence is TGTGCCAGCAGCCAGACTAAGGGGGATTACGAGCAGTACTTC.

The sample holds many counts of this clonotype. This chain connects TRBV4-2 to TRBJ2-5; tentatively, D is TRBD1 (6 bases). Looked up from germline, CDR1 is LGHNA and CDR2 is YNFKEQ. V was clipped by 1 base and J by 5 bases, with 20 bases between them. The CDR3 extends over 17 amino acids. CDR3: CASSQVGGGPGGETQYF. The CDR3 DNA follows: TGTGCCAGCAGCCAAGTTGGGGGCGGACCCGGTGGGGAGACCCAGTACTTC.